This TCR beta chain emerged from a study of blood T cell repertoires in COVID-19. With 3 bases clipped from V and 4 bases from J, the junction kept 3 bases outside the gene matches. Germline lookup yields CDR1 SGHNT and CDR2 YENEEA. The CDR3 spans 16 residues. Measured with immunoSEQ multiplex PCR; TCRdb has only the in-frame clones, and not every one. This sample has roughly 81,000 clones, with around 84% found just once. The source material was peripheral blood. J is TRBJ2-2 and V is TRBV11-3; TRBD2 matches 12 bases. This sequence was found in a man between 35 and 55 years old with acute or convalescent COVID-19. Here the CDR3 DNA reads TGTGCCAGCAGCTTCTCGACTAGCGGGGGCACCGGGGAGCTGTTTTTT. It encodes CASSFSTSGGTGELFF.